A selection of T cell receptor beta chains follows, all from one sample in a study of shared clonotypes between healthy human individuals. Sequencing was performed with immunoSEQ multiplex PCR; in TCRdb, only in-frame clones are kept and a portion is missing. In the table there are some 790,000 clones, approximately 77% of which are singletons. Sequencing was done on a sample of memory CD4+ T cells sorted from blood. The receptor set was obtained from a woman aged 25 to 39 in good health. The CDR3 runs from the conserved cysteine through the conserved F or W. D genes are given only for firm matches. Only part of the rows carry a size: once, few, many, or a class if the clone is expanded.

v_gene	d_gene	abundance	j_gene	CDR3nt	CDR3aa
TRBV10-2	.	once	TRBJ1-2	TGCGCCAGCAGTGAAGAGACAGCCATGGGCTACACCTTC	CASSEETAMGYTF
TRBV12-5	.	.	TRBJ2-1	TGTGCTAGTGGTTTGGTATTGTTTTCCGCCTACAATGAGCAGTTCTTC	CASGLVLFSAYNEQFF
TRBV7-2	TRBD1	.	TRBJ1-1	TGTGCCAGCAGCTTAGAGGGGACAGCGAACACTGAAGCTTTCTTT	CASSLEGTANTEAFF
TRBV6-1	.	.	TRBJ2-3	TGTGCCAGCAGTGAACGGCCAGGGGTTAGCACAGATACGCAGTATTTT	CASSERPGVSTDTQYF
TRBV29-1	.	.	TRBJ1-1	TGCAGCGTTGAAGATGTATGGGGGGGTACTGAAGCTTTCTTT	CSVEDVWGGTEAFF
TRBV6-5	.	.	TRBJ2-1	TGTGCCAGCAGTTACTCGAGGGGGGACGAGCAGTTCTTC	CASSYSRGDEQFF
TRBV5-1	TRBD1	.	TRBJ2-1	TGCGCCAGCAGCTTGGACAGGGGAGTTAGCTCCTACAATGAGCAGTTCTTC	CASSLDRGVSSYNEQFF
TRBV4-2	.	.	TRBJ2-3	TGTGCCAGCAGCCAAGATGACCAACGCACAGATACGCAGTATTTT	CASSQDDQRTDTQYF
TRBV2	.	.	TRBJ2-1	TGTGCCAGCAGTGGCCGACAGTACCCCTTATACAATGAGCAGTTCTTC	CASSGRQYPLYNEQFF
TRBV6-5	TRBD1	.	TRBJ1-4	TGTGCCAGCAGTTACTCGTGGGGGGGACAGGGGGAAAAACTGTTTTTT	CASSYSWGGQGEKLFF
TRBV10-1	.	few	TRBJ1-5	TGCGCCAGCGGACCGGGGGGCGAGGGCAATCAGCCCCAGCATTTT	CASGPGGEGNQPQHF
TRBV5-1	TRBD1	.	TRBJ2-1	TGCGCCAGCAGCTTGGCGGGACAGGGGGTCGACAATGAGCAGTTCTTC	CASSLAGQGVDNEQFF
TRBV14	.	few	TRBJ1-4	TGTGCCAGCAGCCAAGCAGACCTCCGGAATGAAAAACTGTTTTTT	CASSQADLRNEKLFF
TRBV4-1	TRBD1	.	TRBJ2-5	TGCGCCAGCAGCCAAGACAGAACAGGGGGCGTCCGGGAGACCCAGTACTTC	CASSQDRTGGVRETQYF
TRBV6-1	TRBD1	.	TRBJ1-5	TGTGCCAGCACCACACAGGGGAGGGATCAGCCCCAGCATTTT	CASTTQGRDQPQHF
TRBV7-8	TRBD1	.	TRBJ1-1	TGTGCCAGCAGCATAGGACAGGGTGAAGCTTTCTTT	CASSIGQGEAFF
TRBV29-1	.	.	TRBJ2-7	TGCAGCGTTGAACTAAGCTACGAGCAGTACTTC	CSVELSYEQYF
TRBV21-1	.	.	TRBJ1-5	TGTGCCAGCAGCCATAACGACAGGGTTAGCAATCAGCCCCAGCATTTT	CASSHNDRVSNQPQHF
TRBV28	.	.	TRBJ2-1	TGTGCCAGCAGTACCACAGGGTTCACCTACAATGAGCAGTTCTTC	CASSTTGFTYNEQFF
TRBV11-2	.	.	TRBJ2-7	TGTGCCAGCAGTCCTCGGGGGACGGCGGAGCAGTACTTC	CASSPRGTAEQYF
TRBV11-1	.	.	TRBJ1-4	TGTGCCAGCAGCTCCGGGGTCTATGAAAAACTGTTTTTT	CASSSGVYEKLFF
TRBV5-6	.	.	TRBJ2-7	TGTGCCAGCAGCTTGAGGACCTACGAGCAGTACTTC	CASSLRTYEQYF
TRBV29-1	TRBD1	.	TRBJ2-5	TGCAGCGTGGGACAGGAGGGCCTTCGGCAAGAGACCCAGTACTTC	CSVGQEGLRQETQYF
TRBV5-1	.	.	TRBJ2-1	TGCGCCAGCAGCCCAGGGCGTCGGGAGAATCCGTACAATGAGCAGTTCTTC	CASSPGRRENPYNEQFF
TRBV28	.	.	TRBJ2-7	TGTGCCAGCAGTTTTTCGGCCTCCAGCTCCTACGAGCAGTACTTC	CASSFSASSSYEQYF
TRBV5-4	TRBD2	.	TRBJ2-5	TGTGCCAGCAGCCCCTGGAAAGCGGGAGTAGAGACCCAGTACTTC	CASSPWKAGVETQYF
TRBV25-1	.	.	TRBJ2-5	TGTGCCAGCAGTGAATTTGGAGGGTTTGAGACCCAGTACTTC	CASSEFGGFETQYF
TRBV5-1	TRBD2	.	TRBJ2-3	TGCGCCAGCACCCCTAGCGGGATAGATACGCAGTATTTT	CASTPSGIDTQYF
TRBV7-9	TRBD1	.	TRBJ1-1	TGTGCCAGCAGCAGTAACAGGGGGATCACTGAAGCTTTCTTT	CASSSNRGITEAFF
TRBV18	TRBD2	.	TRBJ2-1	TGTGCCAGCTCACCGGAGCTAGCGGGGACCGATGAGCAGTTCTTC	CASSPELAGTDEQFF
TRBV6-6	TRBD2	.	TRBJ2-7	TGTGCCAGCAGTTATGGGGCGGGAGGTCTATACGAGCAGTACTTC	CASSYGAGGLYEQYF
TRBV14	.	.	TRBJ2-1	TGTGCCAGCAGCCCCCATACTGAGCAGTTCTTC	CASSPHTEQFF
TRBV7-9	.	.	TRBJ2-7	TGTGCCAGCAGCTTTCAGGGGGGCGCTCACGAGCAGTACTTC	CASSFQGGAHEQYF
TRBV28	TRBD2	.	TRBJ2-5	TGTGCCAGCAGTAGCGGGACTAGCGGGAGAGAGACCCAGTACTTC	CASSSGTSGRETQYF
TRBV5-4	.	.	TRBJ2-5	TGTGCCAGCAGCTTGGCCCCGACGGATCAAGAGACCCAGTACTTC	CASSLAPTDQETQYF
TRBV7-3	TRBD1	once	TRBJ2-5	TGTGCCAGCAGTCCGACAGGGGGCGTAGAGACCCAGTACTTC	CASSPTGGVETQYF
TRBV28	.	.	TRBJ2-4	TGTGCCACCCCATGGGACATTCAGTACTTC	CATPWDIQYF
TRBV18	.	few	TRBJ2-2	TGTGCCAGCTCACAAGGGGGAGCGAACACCGGGGAGCTGTTTTTT	CASSQGGANTGELFF
TRBV7-9	TRBD1	.	TRBJ1-5	TGTGCCAGCAGTCGTGGACAGGGCGGTGGCAATCAGCCCCAGCATTTT	CASSRGQGGGNQPQHF
TRBV5-1	TRBD1	.	TRBJ2-7	TGCGCCAGCAGCTTGGGGCAGGGGGCCGACGAGCAGTACTTC	CASSLGQGADEQYF
TRBV28	.	.	TRBJ1-5	TGTGCCAGCCGGGGTAGCAATCAGCCCCAGCATTTT	CASRGSNQPQHF
TRBV5-1	.	.	TRBJ2-5	TGCGCCAGCAGCCCACAGGGAGGAGGGACCCAGTACTTC	CASSPQGGGTQYF
TRBV7-2	.	.	TRBJ2-7	TGTGCCAGCAGCTTAGTAACCGGACCGCGCAGCTCCTACGAGCAGTACTTC	CASSLVTGPRSSYEQYF